Below are 11 T cell receptor beta chains sequenced from a single sample in a study of metastatic and nonmetastatic thyroid tumors (dated by TCRdb to 2020 to 2021). No treatment had been received by any patient before thyroid surgery. The protocol used for the library was PCR. Instrument used: Illumina HiSeq 4000. TCRdb took the public reads, trimmed them with fastp at Q25, ran MiXCR for clone calling and kept in-frame beta chains. The table for this sample lists some 55,000 clones; roughly 30% of them were counted only once. Approximately 16% of the sample is taken by the ten largest. The sample was blood. These receptors all stem from a female donor with papillary thyroid cancer or a benign thyroid nodule (not recorded which). Some clones in this sample may be carry-over from other donors' samples.

This clone appeared a few times. The chain links TRBV27 to TRBJ2-7; 9 bases align to TRBD1. The CDR3 is 13 residues long. After removal of 3 bases from V and 6 bases from J, the junction contained 3 bases not matched to a gene. CDR1 and CDR2 (germline): MNHEY, SMNVEV (reference sequence). This CDR3 is CASSLIQGAEQYF. The CDR3 DNA sequence: TGTGCCAGCAGTTTGATACAGGGGGCCGAGCAGTACTTC.

Many counts were recorded for this clone. The J gene is TRBJ1-4, the V gene TRBV20-1; D uncertain. V was shortened by 5 bases and J by 8 bases, with 15 bases between the two germline ends. CDR3 length equals 13 residues. Germline-derived CDR1 and CDR2 are DFQATT and SNEGSKA (reference sequence). Here the CDR3 DNA reads TGCAGTGCTCCGGACGGTAATGGCGAAAAACTGTTTTTT. Protein product: CSAPDGNGEKLFF.

The chain employs TRBV20-1 and TRBJ1-5, with D possibly matching TRBD1 (5 bases). The germline V gene encodes CDR1 DFQATT and CDR2 SNEGSKA (reference sequence). This CDR3 has 15 amino acids. Trimming pared 6 bases from V and 1 base from J, leaving 16 bases between. DNA of the CDR3: TGCAGTGCCAGGCCGTCCTGGGGGAGCAATCAGCCCCAGCATTTT. Protein product: CSARPSWGSNQPQHF.

The CDR3 loop reads CASSDSGDLNEQFF. The CDR3 coding sequence is TGTGCCAGCAGTGACTCCGGCGATCTCAATGAGCAGTTCTTC. The chain combines TRBV6-1 with TRBJ2-1, with no clear D. Germline values: CDR1 MNHNS, CDR2 SASEGT. The CDR3 sequence is 14 residues long. Trimming shortened V by 3 bases and J by 6 bases, and 12 bases separated the two germline ends.

The CDR3 is CSATGKPLGGAYGYTF. The CDR3 DNA reads as TGCAGTGCTACAGGGAAGCCTTTAGGAGGTGCATATGGCTACACCTTC. The rearrangement uses TRBV20-1 and TRBJ1-2; D is possibly TRBD1 (5 bases). Deletions cut 4 bases from V and 5 bases from J, with 23 bases between. CDR1 is DFQATT, CDR2 SNEGSKA, per germline (reference sequence). The CDR3 is 16 residues long.

This clone has a handful of counts. The J gene is TRBJ2-7, the V gene TRBV6-1; D unclear. This CDR3 is 13 amino acids long. Trimming cost V 6 bases and J 0 bases, with 9 bases left between them. CDR1 MNHNS and CDR2 SASEGT come from the germline V gene. The chain's CDR3 is CASRASLSYEQYF. The CDR3 DNA is TGTGCCAGCAGGGCCAGCCTCTCCTACGAGCAGTACTTC.

The chain combines TRBV7-9 with TRBJ1-3, with D maybe TRBD1 (5 bases). In germline, CDR1 is SEHNR, CDR2 FQNEAQ (reference sequence). The CDR3 loop spans 15 amino acids. Trimming removed 0 bases from V and 2 bases from J, with 8 bases in between. The CDR3 DNA follows: TGTGCCAGCAGCTTAGCGGGGGGGGCTGGAAACACCATATATTTT. It translates to CASSLAGGAGNTIYF.

This clone has more than one count but fewer than ten. The rearrangement joins TRBV6-6 to TRBJ1-6; D is ambiguous. V was shortened by 3 bases and J by 7 bases, with 10 bases between the two germline ends. The length of the CDR3 is 14 residues. CDR1 MNHNY and CDR2 SVGAGI come from the germline V gene (reference sequence). Here the CDR3 reads CASSYSQQNSPLHF. In DNA form, the CDR3 reads TGTGCCAGCAGTTATTCTCAGCAGAATTCACCCCTCCACTTT.

This clone was observed at least ten times. The gene calls are TRBV6-1 and TRBJ2-7, with 7 bases aligning to TRBD2. CDR3 size: 16 residues. V dropped 6 bases and J dropped 4; count of bases not matched to a gene: 15. In germline, CDR1 is MNHNS, CDR2 SASEGT. For the CDR3, the DNA is TGTGCCAGCAGCCAGATACTAGCGTCACTTCTTTACGAGCAGTACTTC. Translating gives CASSQILASLLYEQYF.

This clone was recorded at least ten times. The rearrangement joins TRBV29-1 to TRBJ1-2; possible D gene TRBD1, 6 bases. CDR3 length: 12 residues. V gave up 4 bases and J gave up 4 bases, with 10 bases separating them. The germline V gene encodes CDR1 SQVTM and CDR2 ANQGSEA. As DNA, the CDR3 is TGCAGCGTTGGTGGGGGCACCTATGGCTACACCTTC. Residues: CSVGGGTYGYTF.

This clone was detected only a few times. This chain uses TRBV20-1 with TRBJ1-2; 10 nucleotides line up with TRBD1. This CDR3 region has 13 residues. V shed 5 bases and J 8 bases; nucleotides not matched to a gene: 8. Germline CDR1 reads DFQATT; CDR2 reads SNEGSKA (reference sequence). The CDR3 region is CSAPGQGNRGYTF. Here the CDR3 DNA reads TGCAGTGCTCCGGGACAGGGGAACCGAGGCTACACCTTC.